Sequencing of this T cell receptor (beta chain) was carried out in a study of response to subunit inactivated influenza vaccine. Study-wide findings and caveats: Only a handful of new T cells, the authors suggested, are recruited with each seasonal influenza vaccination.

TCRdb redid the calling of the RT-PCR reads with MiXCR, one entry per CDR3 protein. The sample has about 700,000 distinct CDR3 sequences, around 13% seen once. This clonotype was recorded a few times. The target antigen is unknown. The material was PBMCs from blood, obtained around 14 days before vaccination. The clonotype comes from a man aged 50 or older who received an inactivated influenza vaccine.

The CDR3 is CASSRGRWNQPQHF. The CDR3, as DNA: TGTGCCAGCAGTCGGGGTAGATGGAATCAGCCCCAGCATTTT. The chain has TRBV6-1 and TRBJ1-5; no reliable D call. Trimming took off 5 bases at V and 4 bases at J, with 12 bases between the two ends. Germline values: CDR1 MNHNS, CDR2 SASEGT. The CDR3 length is 14 residues.